The 24 T cell receptor beta chains presented below share a single source sample, sequenced in a study of CD8 T cells in ankylosing spondylitis. Each CDR3 protein is one row after TCRdb ran MiXCR on the 5' RACE reads. The data hold around 230,000 distinct CDR3 sequences, with around 8% observed a single time. What was sequenced was blood, either unsorted or a sorted T cell fraction (not recorded which). The receptors derive from a female donor with ankylosing spondylitis or in good health (not recorded which).

The table lists this clonotype with many counts. The chain has TRBV6-2 or TRBV6-3 and TRBJ1-2; D is perhaps TRBD1 (5 bases). Trimming stripped 0 bases from V and 4 bases from J, with 9 bases between. The CDR3 has 14 residues. CDR1 is MNHEY, CDR2 SVGEGT, per germline. CDR3 in amino acids: CASSYSKGSYGYTF. In DNA form, the CDR3 reads TGTGCCAGCAGTTACTCGAAGGGGAGCTATGGCTACACCTTC.

This clonotype came up many times. The rearrangement uses TRBV10-3 and TRBJ2-7; the D gene could be TRBD1 or TRBD2 (5 bases each). Per the germline V gene, CDR1 is ENHRY and CDR2 is SYGVKD. The length of the CDR3 is 16 residues. Trimming stripped 0 bases from V and 7 bases from J, with 19 bases between. CDR3 protein: CAISESRVGHLGEQYF. CDR3 bases: TGTGCCATCAGTGAGTCGAGGGTCGGACACCTGGGGGAGCAGTACTTC.

This clonotype was observed at least ten times. The CDR3 here is CSAPRQAGLAGDYNEQFF. In DNA, the CDR3 is TGCAGCGCCCCCAGACAGGCCGGACTAGCGGGAGACTACAATGAGCAGTTCTTC. The chain carries TRBV29-1 and TRBJ2-1, with 13 bases that match TRBD2. Germline V gene sequence: CDR1 SQVTM, CDR2 ANQGSEA. V was clipped by 7 bases and J by 3 bases; unmatched bases: 15. The CDR3 is 18 residues long.

On this clonotype itself: A much larger clone sits a single nucleotide away, making a read error possible. This sequence joins TRBV3-2 and TRBJ2-1; the listed D gene, TRBD2, was not tested against the DNA. TRBV3-2 is a known pseudogene. There are 15 residues in the CDR3. CDR3 in amino acids: CACSPTSGRKNEQFF. CDR3 DNA sequence: TGTGCCTGCAGCCCGACTAGCGGGAGAAAGAATGAGCAGTTCTTC.

This clonotype was counted ten times or more. The chain is built from TRBV7-2 and TRBJ2-4; possibly TRBD1 for D (5 bases). This CDR3 comprises 12 residues. Germline V lookup: CDR1 SGHTA, CDR2 FQGNSA. Trimming removed 5 bases at V and 7 bases at J, with 9 bases between. The CDR3 DNA follows: TGTGCCAGCAGCCCGACAGAGAACATTCAGTACTTC. It yields the protein CASSPTENIQYF.

The rearrangement uses TRBV5-5 and TRBJ2-7; 8 nucleotides agree with TRBD1. Germline CDR1 SGHKS, CDR2 YYEKEE (reference sequence). V gave up 2 bases and J gave up 4 bases; unmatched junction bases: 8. The CDR3 is 15 amino acids. CDR3 region: CASSFPGTGGYEQYF. In nucleotides, the CDR3 is TGTGCCAGCAGCTTCCCCGGGACAGGTGGTTACGAGCAGTACTTC.

This clonotype was detected many times. This chain connects TRBV20-1 to TRBJ1-5, with D tentatively TRBD1 (5 bases). Germline values: CDR1 DFQATT, CDR2 SNEGSKA (reference sequence). The CDR3 has 14 residues. The germline V and J ends were trimmed by 3 bases and 3 bases, with 12 bases remaining between them. The CDR3 loop is CSARQGPYNQPQHF. The CDR3 DNA follows: TGCAGTGCTAGGCAGGGACCATACAATCAGCCCCAGCATTTT.

In this sample, this clonotype turned up many times. The chain couples TRBV6-5 to TRBJ2-1, with 10 bases fitting TRBD2. Trimming removed 2 bases from V and 6 bases from J; junction bases left unmatched: 7. CDR3 length: 16 residues. Germline CDR1 is MNHEY and CDR2 is SVGAGI. The CDR3 is CASSYILAGGPNEQFF. The CDR3, as DNA: TGTGCCAGCAGTTACATATTAGCGGGAGGACCCAATGAGCAGTTCTTC.

This clonotype was seen many times. This chain joins TRBV10-3 and TRBJ2-1, with D tentatively TRBD2 (6 bases). Trimming took off 5 bases at V and 8 bases at J, with 7 bases between the two ends. There are 11 residues in the CDR3. Germline V gene sequence: CDR1 ENHRY, CDR2 SYGVKD. This CDR3 reads CAISPSDEQFF. DNA for the CDR3: TGTGCCATCAGTCCTAGCGATGAGCAGTTCTTC.

A word on this clonotype: A read error is possible here, since a much larger clone lies one base away. CDR3 in amino acids: CALSPGTLRTEAFF. For the CDR3, the DNA is TGTGCCCTCAGCCCCGGGACTTTGAGGACTGAAGCTTTCTTT. The V call is TRBV30, the J call TRBJ1-1; TRBD1 might be the D (5 bases). CDR1 is GTSNPN, CDR2 SVGIG, per germline (reference sequence). CDR3 length: 14 residues. The V and J ends lost 8 bases and 5 bases respectively, with 21 bases between them. Filled out from reference TRBV30 and TRBJ1-1, the complete variable domain reads SQTIHQWPATLVQPVGSPLSLECTVEGTSNPNLYWYRQAAGRGLQLLFYSVGIGQISSEVPQNLSASRPQDRQFILSSKKLLLSDSGFYLCALSPGTLRTEAFFGQGTRLTVV.

V and J are TRBV11-1 and TRBJ2-4; D remains unclear. Trimming took 2 bases from V and 7 from J, leaving 9 bases between them. The CDR3 totals 13 residues. Germline lookup yields CDR1 SGHAT and CDR2 FQDESV (reference sequence). CDR3 in amino acids: CASSLPAGNIQYF. The CDR3 DNA follows: TGTGCCAGCAGCTTACCCGCTGGGAACATTCAGTACTTC.

A word on this clonotype: This may arise from a read error, as a much more abundant clone is one base away. The rearrangement links TRBV5-6 to TRBJ1-1; 9 bases are shared with TRBD1. Germline CDR1 is SGHDT and CDR2 is YYEEEE. The CDR3 sequence is 12 residues long. CDR3 nucleotide sequence: TGTGCCAACAGCTTGGGACAGGGCTCTGCTTTCTTT. Translating gives CANSLGQGSAFF.

This clonotype was observed at least ten times. The chain joins TRBV11-2 to TRBJ2-1; 12 bases line up with TRBD2. Germline V gene lookup returns CDR1 SGHAT and CDR2 FQNNGV. The ends lost 3 bases at V and 9 bases at J; junction bases unmatched: 9. This CDR3 contains 16 residues. In DNA, the CDR3 is TGTGCCAGCAGCTTTTTCTTCCTAGCGGGAGGGCGTGAGCAGTTCTTC. It codes for CASSFFFLAGGREQFF. Looking up the rest from reference TRBV11-2 and TRBJ2-1 gives the full variable domain: EAGVAQSPRYKIIEKRQSVAFWCNPISGHATLYWYQQILGQGPKLLIQFQNNGVVDDSQLPKDRFSAERLKGVDSTLKIQPAKLEDSAVYLCASSFFFLAGGREQFFGPGTRLTVL.

The sample holds a few counts of this clonotype. Here the CDR3 reads CASSPEGRNEQYF. The CDR3 DNA reads as TGCGCCAGCAGCCCGGAGGGCCGCAACGAGCAGTACTTC. V usage is TRBV5-1 and J usage is TRBJ2-7, with D perhaps matching TRBD2 (6 bases). The CDR3 has 13 amino acids. Per the germline V gene, CDR1 is SGHRS and CDR2 is YFSETQ. The germline V and J ends were trimmed by 4 bases and 5 bases, with 13 bases remaining between them.

The chain has TRBV7-9 and TRBJ2-1; D unresolved. V shed 1 base and J shed 3 bases, with 13 bases lying between them. Per the germline V gene, CDR1 is SEHNR and CDR2 is FQNEAQ (reference sequence). The CDR3 contains 16 residues. For the CDR3, the DNA is TGTGCCAGCAGCTTAGTAAGGGATATCCACTACAATGAGCAGTTCTTC. Translation: CASSLVRDIHYNEQFF.

This clonotype was recorded many times. V gene TRBV20-1 combines with J gene TRBJ2-4; TRBD1 matches at 7 bases. This CDR3 comprises 15 residues. V shed 5 bases, J shed 0 bases, and the junction held 7 bases outside the gene matches. Germline V gene data show CDR1 as DFQATT and CDR2 as SNEGSKA (reference sequence). In DNA form, the CDR3 reads TGCAGTGCTCCCGGGACAGCACTAGCCAAAAACATTCAGTACTTC. Translation gives CSAPGTALAKNIQYF.

Regarding this clonotype: A read error may be the cause here, since a much bigger clone is one base away. The V gene is TRBV3-1, the J gene TRBJ2-1; TRBD2 is a possible D gene (6 bases). CDR3 size: 15 residues. V gave up 1 base and J gave up 7 bases, with 14 bases separating them. Germline CDR1 reads LGHDT; CDR2 reads YNNKEL (reference sequence). CDR3 DNA: TGTGCCAGCAGCCAAGGACTAGTGGGGATTAATGAGCAGTTCTTC. The encoded protein is CASSQGLVGINEQFF.

At least ten counts were recorded for this clonotype. The chain has TRBV6-5 and TRBJ2-5, with D perhaps matching TRBD1 (6 bases). The CDR3 is 12 amino acids. Deletions cut 6 bases from V and 5 bases from J, with 10 bases between. CDR1 MNHEY and CDR2 SVGAGI come from the germline V gene. CDR3 coding DNA: TGTGCCAGCAGGGGGGCTTGGGAGACCCAGTACTTC. It codes for CASRGAWETQYF.

This clonotype came up many times. The genes are TRBV4-3 and TRBJ1-2; D may be TRBD1 (6 bases). CDR3 length: 16 residues. V was trimmed by 0 bases and J by 8 bases, leaving 19 bases between them. CDR1 and CDR2 from the germline V gene are LGHNA and YSLEER. CDR3 nucleotides: TGCGCCAGCAGCCAAGATGTGTCAGGGGCAGGTCGCGGCTACACCTTC. It translates to CASSQDVSGAGRGYTF.

This clonotype was seen a handful of times. The chain uses TRBV7-2 and TRBJ2-2, with D tentatively TRBD2 (5 bases). Trimming removed 4 bases at V and 1 base at J, with 10 bases between. Germline V gene lookup returns CDR1 SGHTA and CDR2 FQGNSA. The length of the CDR3 is 15 residues. CDR3 nucleotide sequence: TGTGCCAGCAGCTGGAGGCACGGGAACACCGGGGAGCTGTTTTTT. Translation gives CASSWRHGNTGELFF.

This clonotype has at least ten counts. V and J are TRBV3-1 and TRBJ2-2, with 7 bases that match TRBD1. The V segment lost 1 base and the J segment 4 bases; nucleotides outside the gene matches: 3. Per germline, CDR1 LGHDT and CDR2 YNNKEL (reference sequence). CDR3 size: 15 residues. The CDR3 protein is CASSQGRGRTGELFF. Written as DNA, the CDR3 is TGTGCCAGCAGCCAAGGAAGGGGGCGCACCGGGGAGCTGTTTTTT. Using reference TRBV3-1 and TRBJ2-2 for the parts outside the CDR3, the full variable domain is DTAVSQTPKYLVTQMGNDKSIKCEQNLGHDTMYWYKQDSKKFLKIMFSYNNKELIINETVPNRFSPKSPDKAHLNLHINSLELGDSAVYFCASSQGRGRTGELFFGEGSRLTVL.

This clonotype has more than one count but fewer than ten. This chain connects TRBV3-1 to TRBJ2-1, with TRBD2 matching 7 bases. Germline-derived CDR1 and CDR2 are LGHDT and YNNKEL (reference sequence). Unmatched junction bases numbered 4, after V lost 4 bases and J lost 10 bases. There are 12 residues in the CDR3. Here the CDR3 reads CASSLAGPEQFF. In nucleotides, the CDR3 is TGTGCCAGCAGCCTAGCGGGCCCAGAGCAGTTCTTC.

The chain is built from TRBV7-2 and TRBJ2-5; the D is unclear. Trimming removed 2 bases from V and 5 bases from J, with 15 bases in between. Germline V gene sequence: CDR1 SGHTA, CDR2 FQGNSA. The CDR3 length is 15 residues. The CDR3 is CASSLSLEPFETQYF. The CDR3, as DNA: TGTGCCAGCAGCTTATCTTTAGAGCCGTTCGAGACCCAGTACTTC.

Points on this clonotype: A read error is possible here, since a much larger clone lies one base away. The V and J genes are TRBV4-2 and TRBJ2-5, with 8 bases fitting TRBD2. The CDR3 spans 16 residues. Germline assignment: CDR1 LGHNA and CDR2 YNFKEQ. CDR3 residues: CASSRGRRGGLETQCF. The DNA of the CDR3 is TGTGCCAGCAGCCGGGGCCGACGGGGGGGCCTGGAGACCCAGTGCTTC.